This TCR beta chain appears in the sequencing data of a study of T cells in women clearing cervical HPV infection. On this clone itself: This sample also contains other DNA sequences that code for the same CDR3.

Data came from immunoSEQ multiplex PCR; TCRdb stores just in-frame clones and leaves some out. The data show about 16,000 clones, and the top ten clones hold over 9.5%. This clonotype was sampled from a woman between 18 and 70 years old with a cervical HPV16 infection that either progressed to CIN3+ or cleared (not recorded which). What was sequenced was blood buffy coat.

The covered CDR3 bases are TGCAGTGCTAGAGATCGGGGGACTAGTGCATATGAG. It translates to CSARDRGTSAYE. The whole CDR3 region reads CSARDRGTSAYEQFF. The chain joins TRBV20-1 to TRBJ2-1; TRBD2 matches at 8 bases. The CDR3 extends 3 residues past the end of the read, so its final part is completed from the germline J gene. Germline CDR1 is DFQATT and CDR2 is SNEGSKA (reference sequence). Trimming cost V 0 bases and J 8 bases; bases outside gene matches: 9. The CDR3 covers 15 residues.